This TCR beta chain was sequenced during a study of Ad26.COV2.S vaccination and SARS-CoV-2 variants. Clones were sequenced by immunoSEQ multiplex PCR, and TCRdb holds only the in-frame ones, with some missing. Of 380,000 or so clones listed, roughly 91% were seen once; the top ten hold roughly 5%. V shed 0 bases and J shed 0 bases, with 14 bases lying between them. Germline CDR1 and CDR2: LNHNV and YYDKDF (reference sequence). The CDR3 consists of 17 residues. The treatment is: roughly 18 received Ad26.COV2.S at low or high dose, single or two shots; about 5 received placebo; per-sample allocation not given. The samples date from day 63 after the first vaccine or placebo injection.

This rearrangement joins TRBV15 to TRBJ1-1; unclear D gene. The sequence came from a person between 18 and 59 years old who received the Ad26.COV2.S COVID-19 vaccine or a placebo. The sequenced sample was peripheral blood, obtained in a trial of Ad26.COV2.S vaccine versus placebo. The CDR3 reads CATSRDGGGFMNTEAFF. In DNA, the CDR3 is TGTGCCACCAGCAGAGATGGAGGCGGATTCATGAACACTGAAGCTTTCTTT.